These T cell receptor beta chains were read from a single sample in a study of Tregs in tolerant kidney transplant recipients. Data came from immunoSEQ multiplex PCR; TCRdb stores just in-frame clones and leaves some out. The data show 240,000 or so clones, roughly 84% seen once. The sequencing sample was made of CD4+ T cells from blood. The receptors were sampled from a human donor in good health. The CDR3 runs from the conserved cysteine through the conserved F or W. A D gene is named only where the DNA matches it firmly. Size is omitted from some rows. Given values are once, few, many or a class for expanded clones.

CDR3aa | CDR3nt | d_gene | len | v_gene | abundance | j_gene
CASSLVLGDRAKDTQYF | TGTGCCAGCAGCTTGGTCTTAGGGGACAGGGCTAAAGATACGCAGTATTTT | TRBD1 | 17 | TRBV11-3 | few | TRBJ2-3
CASSRIGTQYF | TGTGCCAGCAGTCGGATTGGTACGCAGTATTTT | . | 11 | TRBV11-2 | few | TRBJ2-3
CASSLEDRNYEQYF | TGTGCCAGCAGCTTAGAGGACAGAAATTACGAGCAGTACTTC | . | 14 | TRBV11-2 | . | TRBJ2-7
CASTGTSGGTQYF | TGTGCCAGCACCGGGACTAGCGGGGGGACTCAGTACTTC | TRBD2 | 13 | TRBV2 | . | TRBJ2-4
CASSSRRDRWHF | TGTGCCAGCAGCTCCCGGCGGGACAGGTGGCACTTC | TRBD1 | 12 | TRBV11-2 | . | TRBJ2-5
CASTITGASYEQYF | TGCGCCAGCACCATTACAGGGGCTTCCTACGAGCAGTACTTC | TRBD1 | 14 | TRBV5-1 | . | TRBJ2-7
CASSQAVGDSTYEQYF | TGTGCCAGCAGCCAAGCGGTAGGGGACAGTACCTACGAGCAGTACTTC | TRBD1 | 16 | TRBV4-2 | . | TRBJ2-7
CASSQPVAGANTGELFF | TGTGCCAGCAGCCAACCCGTAGCGGGGGCGAACACCGGGGAGCTGTTTTTT | TRBD2 | 17 | TRBV4-2 | . | TRBJ2-2
CASSFSALAGTYEQYF | TGTGCCAGCAGTTTCTCAGCTCTAGCGGGGACCTACGAGCAGTACTTC | TRBD2 | 16 | TRBV27 | . | TRBJ2-7
CASSVWNTIYF | TGTGCCAGCAGCGTTTGGAACACCATATATTTT | . | 11 | TRBV5-5 | . | TRBJ1-3
CATSRDGGTGSEKLFF | TGTGCCACCAGCAGAGACGGGGGGACGGGGTCTGAAAAACTGTTTTTT | . | 16 | TRBV15 | once | TRBJ1-4
CASSRLSGANVLTF | TGTGCCAGTAGTAGGCTTTCTGGGGCCAACGTCCTGACTTTC | . | 14 | TRBV19 | . | TRBJ2-6
CASSPRDTDGYTF | TGTGCCAGCTCACCACGAGACACCGATGGCTACACCTTC | . | 13 | TRBV18 | . | TRBJ1-2
CASSQADRAYGYTF | TGCGCCAGCAGCCAAGCGGACAGGGCCTATGGCTACACCTTC | TRBD1 | 14 | TRBV4-1 | . | TRBJ1-2
CASSLTGEQFF | TGTGCCAGCTCACTGACAGGGGAGCAGTTCTTC | TRBD1 | 11 | TRBV18 | . | TRBJ2-1
CASGRAIPYEQYF | TGTGCCAGCGGGAGGGCCATACCCTACGAGCAGTACTTC | TRBD2 | 13 | TRBV7-2 | . | TRBJ2-7
CASSRRENTEAFF | TGTGCCAGCTCCCGCCGGGAGAACACTGAAGCTTTCTTT | . | 13 | TRBV11-3 | . | TRBJ1-1
CASSHPGRLISEQYF | TGCGCCAGCAGCCATCCGGGACGGCTTATTAGCGAGCAGTACTTC | . | 15 | TRBV4-1 | . | TRBJ2-7
CASSYGGFGEQYF | TGTGCCAGCAGTTACGGGGGTTTCGGCGAGCAGTACTTC | . | 13 | TRBV6-5 | once | TRBJ2-7
CASRGRRDYGYTF | TGTGCCAGCCGGGGGCGCAGGGACTATGGCTACACCTTC | . | 13 | TRBV11-2 | . | TRBJ1-2
CASRRDLSYGYTF | TGTGCCAGCAGGCGTGATTTATCCTATGGCTACACCTTC | . | 13 | TRBV6-5 | . | TRBJ1-2
CASSGQANTEAFF | TGTGCCAGCAGTGGACAGGCGAACACTGAAGCTTTCTTT | . | 13 | TRBV2 | . | TRBJ1-1
CASMQGPHTDTQYF | TGTGCCAGCATGCAGGGCCCACACACAGATACGCAGTATTTT | . | 14 | TRBV7-3 | . | TRBJ2-3
CASSLVPGGEETQYF | TGCGCCAGCAGCTTGGTGCCAGGGGGCGAAGAGACCCAGTACTTC | TRBD1 | 15 | TRBV5-1 | . | TRBJ2-5
CASSTISGANVLTF | TGTGCCAGCTCAACGATCTCTGGGGCCAACGTCCTGACTTTC | . | 14 | TRBV6-1 | . | TRBJ2-6